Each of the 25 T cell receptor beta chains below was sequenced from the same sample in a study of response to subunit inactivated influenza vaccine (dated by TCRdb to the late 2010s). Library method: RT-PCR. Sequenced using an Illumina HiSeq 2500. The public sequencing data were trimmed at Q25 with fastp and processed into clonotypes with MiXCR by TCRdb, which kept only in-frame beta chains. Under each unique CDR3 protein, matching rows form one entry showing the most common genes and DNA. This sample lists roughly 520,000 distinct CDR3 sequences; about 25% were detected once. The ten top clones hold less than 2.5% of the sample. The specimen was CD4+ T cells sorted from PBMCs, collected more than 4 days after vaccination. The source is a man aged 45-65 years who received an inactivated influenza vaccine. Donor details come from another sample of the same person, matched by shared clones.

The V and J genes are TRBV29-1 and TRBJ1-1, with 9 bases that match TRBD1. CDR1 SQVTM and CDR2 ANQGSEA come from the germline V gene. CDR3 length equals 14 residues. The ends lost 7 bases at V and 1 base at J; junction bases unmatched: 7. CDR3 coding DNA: TGCAGCGCCAGCCGACAGGGGGGGAACACTGAAGCTTTCTTT. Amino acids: CSASRQGGNTEAFF.

Here the CDR3 reads CSAPYNSNQPQHF. CDR3 DNA sequence: TGCAGTGCCCCATATAATAGCAATCAGCCCCAGCATTTT. V and J are TRBV20-1 and TRBJ1-5; D not resolved. Trimming shortened V by 6 bases and J by 0 bases, and 9 bases separated the two germline ends. Germline V gives CDR1 DFQATT, CDR2 SNEGSKA (reference sequence). This CDR3 has 13 amino acids.

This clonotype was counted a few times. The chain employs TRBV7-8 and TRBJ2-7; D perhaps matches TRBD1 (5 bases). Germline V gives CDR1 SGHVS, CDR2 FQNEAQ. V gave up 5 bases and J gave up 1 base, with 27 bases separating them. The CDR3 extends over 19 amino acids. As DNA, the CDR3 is TGTGCCAGCAGCCCCCTCATAGTGGGGCAGGTATTACCTTCCTACGAGCAGTACTTC. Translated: CASSPLIVGQVLPSYEQYF.

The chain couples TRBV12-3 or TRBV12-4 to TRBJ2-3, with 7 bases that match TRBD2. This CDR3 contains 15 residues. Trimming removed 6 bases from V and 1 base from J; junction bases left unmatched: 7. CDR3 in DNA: TGTGCCAGCAGGCTGAGCGGGGTCCGCACAGATACGCAGTATTTT. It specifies CASRLSGVRTDTQYF.

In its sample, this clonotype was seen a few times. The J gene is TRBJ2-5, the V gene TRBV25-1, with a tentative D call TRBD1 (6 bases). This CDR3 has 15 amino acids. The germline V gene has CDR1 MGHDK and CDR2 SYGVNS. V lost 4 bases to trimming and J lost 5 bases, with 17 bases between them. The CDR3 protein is CASSASHQGRETQYF. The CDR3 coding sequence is TGTGCCAGCAGTGCTTCCCACCAGGGGCGGGAGACCCAGTACTTC.

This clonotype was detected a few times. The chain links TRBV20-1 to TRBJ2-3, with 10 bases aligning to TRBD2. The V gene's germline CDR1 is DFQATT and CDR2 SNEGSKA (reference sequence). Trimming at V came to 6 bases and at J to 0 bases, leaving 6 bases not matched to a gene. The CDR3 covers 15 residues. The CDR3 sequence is CSATQREGSTDTQYF. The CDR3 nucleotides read TGCAGTGCAACCCAGCGGGAGGGGAGCACAGATACGCAGTATTTT.

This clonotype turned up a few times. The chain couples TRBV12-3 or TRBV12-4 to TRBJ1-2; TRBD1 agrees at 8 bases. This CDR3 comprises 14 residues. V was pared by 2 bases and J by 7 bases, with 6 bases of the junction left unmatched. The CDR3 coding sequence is TGTGCCAGCAGTTTAAGTAACAGGGGGGGTGGCTACACCTTC. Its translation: CASSLSNRGGGYTF.

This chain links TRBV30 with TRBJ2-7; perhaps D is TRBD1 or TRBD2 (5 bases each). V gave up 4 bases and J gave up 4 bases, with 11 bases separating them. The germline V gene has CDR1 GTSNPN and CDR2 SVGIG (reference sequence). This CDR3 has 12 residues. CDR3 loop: CAWKMGVYEQYF. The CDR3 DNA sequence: TGTGCCTGGAAGATGGGGGTTTACGAGCAGTACTTC.

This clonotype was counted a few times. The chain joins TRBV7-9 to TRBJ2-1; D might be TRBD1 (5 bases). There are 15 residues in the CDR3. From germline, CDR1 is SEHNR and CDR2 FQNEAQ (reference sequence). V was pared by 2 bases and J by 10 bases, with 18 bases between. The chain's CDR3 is CASSLFERGQWEQFF. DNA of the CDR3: TGTGCCAGCAGCTTATTCGAAAGGGGTCAATGGGAGCAGTTCTTC.

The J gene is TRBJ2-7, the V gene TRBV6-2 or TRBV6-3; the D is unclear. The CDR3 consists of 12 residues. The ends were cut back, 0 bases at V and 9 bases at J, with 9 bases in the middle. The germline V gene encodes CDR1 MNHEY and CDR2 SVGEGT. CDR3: CASSYSMGWQYF. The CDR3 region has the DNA TGTGCCAGCAGTTACTCGATGGGGTGGCAGTACTTC.

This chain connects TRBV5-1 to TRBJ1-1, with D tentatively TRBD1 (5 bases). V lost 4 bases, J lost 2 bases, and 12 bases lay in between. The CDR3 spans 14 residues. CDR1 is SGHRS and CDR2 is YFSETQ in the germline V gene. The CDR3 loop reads CASSKDRFNTEAFF. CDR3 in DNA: TGCGCCAGCAGCAAAGACAGATTTAACACTGAAGCTTTCTTT.

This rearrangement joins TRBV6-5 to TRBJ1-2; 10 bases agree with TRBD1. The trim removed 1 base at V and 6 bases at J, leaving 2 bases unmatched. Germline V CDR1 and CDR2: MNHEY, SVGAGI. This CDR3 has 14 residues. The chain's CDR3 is CASSYLGQGNGYTF. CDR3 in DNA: TGTGCCAGCAGTTACTTGGGACAGGGGAATGGCTACACCTTC.

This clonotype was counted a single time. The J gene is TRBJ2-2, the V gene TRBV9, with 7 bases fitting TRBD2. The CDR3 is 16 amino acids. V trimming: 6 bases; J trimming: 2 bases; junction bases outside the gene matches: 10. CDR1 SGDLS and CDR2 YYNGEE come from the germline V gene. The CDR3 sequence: CASNPRERGNTGELFF. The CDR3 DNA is TGTGCCAGCAACCCGCGGGAGCGGGGTAACACCGGGGAGCTGTTTTTT.

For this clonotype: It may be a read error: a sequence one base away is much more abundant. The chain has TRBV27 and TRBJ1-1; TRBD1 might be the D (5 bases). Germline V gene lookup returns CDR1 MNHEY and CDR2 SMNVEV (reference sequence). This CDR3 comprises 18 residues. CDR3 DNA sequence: TGTGCCAGCAGTTTATATTGGCGTGGGAGGGGCATGAACATTGAAGCTTTCTTT. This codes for CASSLYWRGRGMNIEAFF.

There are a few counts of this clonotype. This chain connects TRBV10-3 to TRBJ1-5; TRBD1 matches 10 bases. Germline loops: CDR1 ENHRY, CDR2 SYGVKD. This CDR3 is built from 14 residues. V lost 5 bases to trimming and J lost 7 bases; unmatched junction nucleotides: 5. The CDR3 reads CAISKTGGGQPQHF. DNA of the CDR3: TGTGCCATCAGTAAGACAGGGGGCGGGCAGCCCCAGCATTTT.

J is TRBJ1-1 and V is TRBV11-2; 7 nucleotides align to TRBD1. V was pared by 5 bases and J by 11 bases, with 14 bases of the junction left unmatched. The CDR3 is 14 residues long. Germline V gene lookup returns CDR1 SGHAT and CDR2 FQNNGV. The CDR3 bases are TGTGCCAGCAGCCGAGACAGGGTTTTAGATTGGGCTTTCTTT. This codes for CASSRDRVLDWAFF.

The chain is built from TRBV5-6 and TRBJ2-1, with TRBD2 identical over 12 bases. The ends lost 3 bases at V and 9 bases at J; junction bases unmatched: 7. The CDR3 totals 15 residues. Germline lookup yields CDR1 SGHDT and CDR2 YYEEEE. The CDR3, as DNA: TGTGCCAGCAGCTCCGGACTAGCGGGGTCCTTTGAGCAGTTCTTC. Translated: CASSSGLAGSFEQFF.

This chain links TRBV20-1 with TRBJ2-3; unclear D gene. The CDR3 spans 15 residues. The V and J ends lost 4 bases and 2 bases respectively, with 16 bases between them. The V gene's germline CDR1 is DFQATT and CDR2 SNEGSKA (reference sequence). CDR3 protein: CSATVPREVTDTQYF. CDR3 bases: TGCAGTGCTACGGTCCCCCGCGAGGTCACAGATACGCAGTATTTT.

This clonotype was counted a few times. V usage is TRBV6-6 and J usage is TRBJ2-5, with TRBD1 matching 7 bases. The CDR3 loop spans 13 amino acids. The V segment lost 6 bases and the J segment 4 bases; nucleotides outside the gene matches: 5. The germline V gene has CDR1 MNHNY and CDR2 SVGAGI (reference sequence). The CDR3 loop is CASRPRTGETQYF. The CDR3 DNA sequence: TGTGCCAGCAGACCCCGGACAGGAGAGACCCAGTACTTC.

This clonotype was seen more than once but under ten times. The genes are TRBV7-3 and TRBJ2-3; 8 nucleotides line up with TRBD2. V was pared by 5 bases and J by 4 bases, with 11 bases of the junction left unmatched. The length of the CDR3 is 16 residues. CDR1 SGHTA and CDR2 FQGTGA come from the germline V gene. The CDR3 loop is CASSPSGSLASDTQYF. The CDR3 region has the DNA TGTGCCAGCAGCCCCAGCGGGAGTCTAGCCTCAGATACGCAGTATTTT. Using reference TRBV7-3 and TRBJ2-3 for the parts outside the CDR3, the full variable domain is GAGVSQTPSNKVTEKGKYVELRCDPISGHTALYWYRQSLGQGPEFLIYFQGTGAADDSGLPNDRFFAVRPEGSVSTLKIQRTERGDSAVYLCASSPSGSLASDTQYFGPGTRLTVL.

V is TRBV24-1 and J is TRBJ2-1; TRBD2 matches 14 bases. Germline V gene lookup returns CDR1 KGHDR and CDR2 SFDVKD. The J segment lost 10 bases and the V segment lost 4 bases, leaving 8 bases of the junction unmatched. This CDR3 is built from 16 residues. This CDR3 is CATSDPGLAGGREQFF. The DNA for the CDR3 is TGTGCCACCAGTGACCCCGGACTAGCGGGGGGACGGGAGCAGTTCTTC.

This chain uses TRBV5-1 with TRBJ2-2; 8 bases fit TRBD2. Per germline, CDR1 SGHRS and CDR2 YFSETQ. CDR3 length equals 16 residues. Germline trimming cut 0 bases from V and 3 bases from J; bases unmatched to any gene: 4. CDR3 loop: CASSLGLARDTGELFF. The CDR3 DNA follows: TGCGCCAGCAGCTTGGGACTAGCGCGGGACACCGGGGAGCTGTTTTTT.

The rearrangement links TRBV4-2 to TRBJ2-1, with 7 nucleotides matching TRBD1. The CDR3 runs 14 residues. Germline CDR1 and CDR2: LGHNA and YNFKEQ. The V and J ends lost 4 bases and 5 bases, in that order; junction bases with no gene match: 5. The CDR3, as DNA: TGTGCCAGCAGCCGACAGGGCAAAGACAATGAGCAGTTCTTC. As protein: CASSRQGKDNEQFF.

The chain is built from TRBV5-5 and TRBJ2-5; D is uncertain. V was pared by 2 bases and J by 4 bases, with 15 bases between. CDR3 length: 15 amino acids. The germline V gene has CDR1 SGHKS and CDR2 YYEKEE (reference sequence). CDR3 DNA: TGTGCCAGCAGCTTCAGATGGTTGTCGCGAGAGACCCAGTACTTC. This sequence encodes CASSFRWLSRETQYF. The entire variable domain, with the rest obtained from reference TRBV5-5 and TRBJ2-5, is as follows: DAGVTQSPTHLIKTRGQQVTLRCSPISGHKSVSWYQQVLGQGPQFIFQYYEKEERGRGNFPDRFSARQFPNYSSELNVNALLLGDSALYLCASSFRWLSRETQYFGPGTRLLVL.

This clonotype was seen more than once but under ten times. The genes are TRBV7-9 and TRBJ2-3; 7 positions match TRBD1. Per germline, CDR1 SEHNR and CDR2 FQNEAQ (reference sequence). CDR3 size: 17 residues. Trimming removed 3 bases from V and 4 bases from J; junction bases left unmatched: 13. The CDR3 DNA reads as TGTGCCAGCAGCTTGGTAACACAGGGGAGAGGCGCAGATACGCAGTATTTT. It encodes CASSLVTQGRGADTQYF.